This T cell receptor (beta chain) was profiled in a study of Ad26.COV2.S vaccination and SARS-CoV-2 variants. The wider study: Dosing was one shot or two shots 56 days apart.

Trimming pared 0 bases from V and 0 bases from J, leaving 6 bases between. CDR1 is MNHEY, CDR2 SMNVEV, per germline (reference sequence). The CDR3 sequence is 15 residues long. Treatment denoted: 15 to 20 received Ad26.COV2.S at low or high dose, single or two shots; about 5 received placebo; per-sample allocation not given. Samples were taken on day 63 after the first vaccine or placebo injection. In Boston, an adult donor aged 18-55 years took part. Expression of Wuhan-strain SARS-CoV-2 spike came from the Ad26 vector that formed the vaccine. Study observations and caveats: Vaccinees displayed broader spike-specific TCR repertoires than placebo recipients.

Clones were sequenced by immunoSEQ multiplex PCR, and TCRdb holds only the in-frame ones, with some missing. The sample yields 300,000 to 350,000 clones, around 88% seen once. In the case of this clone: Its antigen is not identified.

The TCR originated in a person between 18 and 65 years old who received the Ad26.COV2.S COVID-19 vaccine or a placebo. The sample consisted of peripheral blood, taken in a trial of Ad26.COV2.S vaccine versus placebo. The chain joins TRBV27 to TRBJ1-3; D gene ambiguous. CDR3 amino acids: CASSLSRTSGNTIYF. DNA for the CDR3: TGTGCCAGCAGTTTATCCAGGACCTCTGGAAACACCATATATTTT.